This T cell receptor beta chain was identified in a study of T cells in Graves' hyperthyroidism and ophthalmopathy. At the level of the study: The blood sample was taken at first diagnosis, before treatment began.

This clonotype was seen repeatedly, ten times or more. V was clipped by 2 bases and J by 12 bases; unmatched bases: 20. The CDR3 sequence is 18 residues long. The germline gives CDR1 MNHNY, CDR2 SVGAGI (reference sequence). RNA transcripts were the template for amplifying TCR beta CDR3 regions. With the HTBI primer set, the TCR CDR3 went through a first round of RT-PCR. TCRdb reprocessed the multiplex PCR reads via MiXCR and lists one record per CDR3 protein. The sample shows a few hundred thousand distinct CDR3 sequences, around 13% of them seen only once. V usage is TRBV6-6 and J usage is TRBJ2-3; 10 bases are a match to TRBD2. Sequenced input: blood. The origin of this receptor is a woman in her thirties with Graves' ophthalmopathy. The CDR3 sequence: CASSYTTLAGPSSLYQYF. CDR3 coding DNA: TGTGCCAGCAGTTACACCACACTAGCGGGACCATCTTCCCTTTACCAGTATTTT.